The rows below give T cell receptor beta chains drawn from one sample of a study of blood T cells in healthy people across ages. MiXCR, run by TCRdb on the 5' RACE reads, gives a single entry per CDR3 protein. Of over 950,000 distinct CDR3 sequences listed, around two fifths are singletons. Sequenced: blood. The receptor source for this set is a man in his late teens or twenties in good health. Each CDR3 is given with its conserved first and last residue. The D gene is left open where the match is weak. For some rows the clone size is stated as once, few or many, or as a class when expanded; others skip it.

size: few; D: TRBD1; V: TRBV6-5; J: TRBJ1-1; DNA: TGTGCCAGCAGTGAAAACAGGGGGCCAAACACTGAAGCTTTCTTT; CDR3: CASSENRGPNTEAFF
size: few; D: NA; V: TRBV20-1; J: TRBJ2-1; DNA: TGCAGTGAGGGGGGTGGACTCTACAATGAGCAGTTCTTC; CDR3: CSEGGGLYNEQFF
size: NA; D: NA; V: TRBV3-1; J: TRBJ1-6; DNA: TGTGCCAGCAGCCAAGATCTGAAGGGTGTCTATTCACCCCTCCACTTT; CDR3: CASSQDLKGVYSPLHF
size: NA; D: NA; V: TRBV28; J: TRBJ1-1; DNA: TGTGCCAGCAGTAAAGGGGGAGGAGAGTACACTGAAGCTTTCTTT; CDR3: CASSKGGGEYTEAFF
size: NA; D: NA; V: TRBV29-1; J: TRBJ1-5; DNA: TGCAGCGTTGTGGACGGCGGGGAGCCCCAGCATTTT; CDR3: CSVVDGGEPQHF
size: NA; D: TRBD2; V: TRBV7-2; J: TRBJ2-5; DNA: TGTGCCAGCAGCTTAAGTATAGCGGGGGGGGAAGAGACCCAGTACTTC; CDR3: CASSLSIAGGEETQYF
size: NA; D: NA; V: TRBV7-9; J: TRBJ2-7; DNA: TGTGCCAGCAGCCGCGGCGGGGATTTACGTGACGAGCAGTACTTC; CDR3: CASSRGGDLRDEQYF
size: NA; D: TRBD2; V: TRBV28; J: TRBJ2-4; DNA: TGTGCCAGCAGTTTAACTGATCGGGGAGGGGAAAAGGCGGGCATTCAGTACTTC; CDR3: CASSLTDRGGEKAGIQYF
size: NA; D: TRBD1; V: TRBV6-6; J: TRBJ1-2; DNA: TGTGCCAGCATCCGAACAGGGGGTGGCTACACCTTC; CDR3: CASIRTGGGYTF
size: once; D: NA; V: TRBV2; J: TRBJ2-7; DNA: TGTGCTAGCAGTGAGACGGACGTCTCCTACAATGAGCAGTACTTC; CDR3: CASSETDVSYNEQYF
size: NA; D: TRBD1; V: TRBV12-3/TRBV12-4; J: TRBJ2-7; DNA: TGTGCCAGCAGTTTCGGACAGGGGCTCTACGAGCAGTACTTC; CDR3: CASSFGQGLYEQYF
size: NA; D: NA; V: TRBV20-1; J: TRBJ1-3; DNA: TGCAGTGCTCCGATGGACAGCAGCTCTGGAAACACCATATATTTT; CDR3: CSAPMDSSSGNTIYF
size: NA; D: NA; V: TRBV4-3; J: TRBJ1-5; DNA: TGCGCCAGTGACTCCTTCAGGGTTCCCCAGCATTTT; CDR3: CASDSFRVPQHF
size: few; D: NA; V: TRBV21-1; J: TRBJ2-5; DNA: TGTGCCAGCATAATAGCGGGGACCATAGAGACCCAGTACTTC; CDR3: CASIIAGTIETQYF
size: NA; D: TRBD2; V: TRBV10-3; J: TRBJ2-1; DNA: TGTGCCATCAGAGGAGCGGGGGGGAACAATGAGCAGTTCTTC; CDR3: CAIRGAGGNNEQFF
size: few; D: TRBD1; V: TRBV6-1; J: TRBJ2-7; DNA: TGTGCCAGCAGCAGGACAGGGGTCCACGAGCAGTACTTC; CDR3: CASSRTGVHEQYF
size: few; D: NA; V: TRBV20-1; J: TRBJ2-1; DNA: TGCAGTGTTAACGATGGTTCCTACAATGAGCAGTTCTTC; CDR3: CSVNDGSYNEQFF
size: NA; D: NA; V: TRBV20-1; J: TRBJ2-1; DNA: TGCAGTGCCTGGCCCGAGACCATCATTCACAATGAGCAGTTCTTC; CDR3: CSAWPETIIHNEQFF
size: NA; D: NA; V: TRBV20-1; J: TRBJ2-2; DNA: TGCAGTGCTAGAGATTGGGGGAAGGACACCGGGGAGCTGTTTTTT; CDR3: CSARDWGKDTGELFF
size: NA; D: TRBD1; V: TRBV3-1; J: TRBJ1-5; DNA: TGTGCATCCGGGACAGAAATCGGTCAGCCCCAGCATTTT; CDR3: CASGTEIGQPQHF
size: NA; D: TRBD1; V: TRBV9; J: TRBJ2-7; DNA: TGTGCCAGCAGCGCACGGACAGGGGTCCACGAGCAGTACTTC; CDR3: CASSARTGVHEQYF
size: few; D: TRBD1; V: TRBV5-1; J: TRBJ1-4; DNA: TGCGCCAGCAGCAACCTACAGGGGGCAACTAATGAAAAACTGTTTTTT; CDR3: CASSNLQGATNEKLFF
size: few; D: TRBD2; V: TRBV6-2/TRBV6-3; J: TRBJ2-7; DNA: TGTGCCAGCGGAGACGGGACTAGTATTTCTGAGCAGTACTTC; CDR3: CASGDGTSISEQYF
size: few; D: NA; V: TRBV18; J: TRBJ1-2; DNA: TGTGCCAGCTCACCAGGTTTACGACAGGTCTATGGCTACACCTTC; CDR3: CASSPGLRQVYGYTF
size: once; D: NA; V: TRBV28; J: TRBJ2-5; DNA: TGTGCCAGCAGTCCTCCAAGGACGGCAACGTACCAAGAGACCCAGTACTTC; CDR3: CASSPPRTATYQETQYF
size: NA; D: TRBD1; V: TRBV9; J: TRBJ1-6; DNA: TGTGCCAGCAGCGCGACAGGGAAGAATTCACCCCTCCACTTT; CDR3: CASSATGKNSPLHF
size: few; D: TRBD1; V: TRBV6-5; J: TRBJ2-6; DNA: TGTGCCAGCAGTTACTCGAGTAGGGGGCTAGGTGGGGCCAACGTCCTGACTTTC; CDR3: CASSYSSRGLGGANVLTF
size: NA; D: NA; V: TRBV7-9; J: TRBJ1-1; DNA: TGTGCCAGCAGCTTATTTTGGCGGGGGGCTGAGCCGAACACTGAAGCTTTCTTT; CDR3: CASSLFWRGAEPNTEAFF
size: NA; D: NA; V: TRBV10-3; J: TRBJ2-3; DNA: TGTGCCATCAGTGGGAGTGGGTCTAGCACAGATACGCAGTATTTT; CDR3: CAISGSGSSTDTQYF
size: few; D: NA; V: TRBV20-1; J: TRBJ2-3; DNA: TGCAGTGCTACCAAAATTAGCACAGATACGCAGTATTTT; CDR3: CSATKISTDTQYF
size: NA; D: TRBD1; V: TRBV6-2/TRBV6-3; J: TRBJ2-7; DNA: TGTGCCGGAGCTTTCCCGGGACAGTACAATGAGCAGTACTTC; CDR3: CAGAFPGQYNEQYF
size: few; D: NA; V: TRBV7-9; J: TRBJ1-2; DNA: TGTGCCAGCAGCTTACCTGGGACTATCGCCTATGGCTACACCTTC; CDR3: CASSLPGTIAYGYTF
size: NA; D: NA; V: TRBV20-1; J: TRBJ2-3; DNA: TGCAGTGCTAGACCCCTGACAGGTGGGACAGATACGCAGTATTTT; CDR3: CSARPLTGGTDTQYF
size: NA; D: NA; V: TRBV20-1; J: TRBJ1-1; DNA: TGCAGTGCTATGGTCAAGAACACTGAAGCTTTCTTT; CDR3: CSAMVKNTEAFF
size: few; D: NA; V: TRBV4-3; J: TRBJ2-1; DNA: TGCGCCAGCAGCCTGAGAGGTGGCAGAGCGCCTTACAATGAGCAGTTCTTC; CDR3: CASSLRGGRAPYNEQFF
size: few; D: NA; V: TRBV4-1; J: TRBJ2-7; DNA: TGCGCCAGCAGCCAAGGGACAGAGTTCTACGAGCAGTACTTC; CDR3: CASSQGTEFYEQYF
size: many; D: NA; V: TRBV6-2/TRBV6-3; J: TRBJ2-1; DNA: TGTGCCAGCAGTTCTGGACTATACAATGAGCAGTTCTTC; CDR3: CASSSGLYNEQFF
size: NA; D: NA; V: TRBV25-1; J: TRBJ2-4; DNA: TGTGCCAGCAGTGCTTACAGTTACCTAGCCAAAAACATTCAGTACTTC; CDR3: CASSAYSYLAKNIQYF
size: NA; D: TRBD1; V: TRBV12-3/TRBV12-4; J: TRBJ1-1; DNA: TGTGCCAGCAGTTTAGGACAGGGTGGGGGAACGAACACTGAAGCTTTCTTT; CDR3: CASSLGQGGGTNTEAFF
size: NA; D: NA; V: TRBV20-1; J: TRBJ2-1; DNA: TGCAGTGCTAGAGTCCCTCTACAGGGAGGGTACGAGCAGTTCTTC; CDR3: CSARVPLQGGYEQFF
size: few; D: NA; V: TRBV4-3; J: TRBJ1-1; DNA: TGCGCCAGCAGCCAAGACCTCGGGGGCGGACCACCCCAGAACACTGAAGCTTTCTTT; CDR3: CASSQDLGGGPPQNTEAFF
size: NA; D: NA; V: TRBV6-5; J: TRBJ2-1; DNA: TGTGCCAGCAGCCTTGTGGGGGCCTTTTACAATGAGCAGTTCTTC; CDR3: CASSLVGAFYNEQFF
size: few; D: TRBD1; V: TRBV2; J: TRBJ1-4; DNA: TGTGCCAGCACCGACAGGGTTAAAGGTGAAAAACTGTTTTTT; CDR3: CASTDRVKGEKLFF
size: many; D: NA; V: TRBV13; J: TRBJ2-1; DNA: TGTGCCAGCAGCTTGGTTGTGCCTGATGAGCAGTTCTTC; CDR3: CASSLVVPDEQFF
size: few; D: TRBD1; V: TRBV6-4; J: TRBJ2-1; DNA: TGTGCCAGCGCCCGGGACAGGGGAGAATACAATGAGCAGTTCTTC; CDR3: CASARDRGEYNEQFF
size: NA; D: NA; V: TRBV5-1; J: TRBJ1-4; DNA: TGCGCCAGCAGCTTGAATCCCGGCCAGGGTGATGAAAAACTGTTTTTT; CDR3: CASSLNPGQGDEKLFF
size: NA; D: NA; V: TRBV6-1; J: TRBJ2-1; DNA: TGTGCCAGCAGTGTTCACCGGGACCTTTACAATGAGCAGTTCTTC; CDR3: CASSVHRDLYNEQFF
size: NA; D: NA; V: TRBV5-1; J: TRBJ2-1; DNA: TGCGCCAGCAGCTTGTTGCGGGGAGTAGTCGATGAGCAGTTCTTC; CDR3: CASSLLRGVVDEQFF
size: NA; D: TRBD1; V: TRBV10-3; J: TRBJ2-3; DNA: TGTGCCATCAGTGAGCTGGGACAGGGGATTAGCACAGATACGCAGTATTTT; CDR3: CAISELGQGISTDTQYF
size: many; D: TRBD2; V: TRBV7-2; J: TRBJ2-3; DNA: TGTGCCAGCAGCTTAGTCTCTAGCGGGGGACTCACAGATACGCAGTATTTT; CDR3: CASSLVSSGGLTDTQYF
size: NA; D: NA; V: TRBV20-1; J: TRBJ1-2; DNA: TGCAGTGCTAAACGGACAGTAAGCTACTATGGCTACACCTTC; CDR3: CSAKRTVSYYGYTF
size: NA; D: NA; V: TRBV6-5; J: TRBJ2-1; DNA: TGTGCCACCAGGGGAGGGAATACATTTGAGCAGTTCTTC; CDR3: CATRGGNTFEQFF
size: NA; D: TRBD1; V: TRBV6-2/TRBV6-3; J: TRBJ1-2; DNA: TGTGCCGGCAGTAAAAGCGCAATCGGGACAGCCACCTTC; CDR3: CAGSKSAIGTATF
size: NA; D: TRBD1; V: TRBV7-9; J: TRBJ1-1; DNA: TGTGCCAGCAGCTTTGGGACAGACACTAAAGCTTTCTTT; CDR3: CASSFGTDTKAFF
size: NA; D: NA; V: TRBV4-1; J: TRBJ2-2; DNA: TGCGCCAGCAGCCAAGATGGGGACCGAGTTGGGGACACCAACACCGGGGAGCTGTTTTTT; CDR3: CASSQDGDRVGDTNTGELFF
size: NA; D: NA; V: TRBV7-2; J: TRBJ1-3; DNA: TGTGCCAGCAGCTCGGGCACGGGATGTCAACTATATTTT; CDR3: CASSSGTGCQLYF
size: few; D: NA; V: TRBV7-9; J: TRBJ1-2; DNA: TGTGCCAGCAGCTTAGCCGTCCTTCTCTATGGCTACACCTTC; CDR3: CASSLAVLLYGYTF
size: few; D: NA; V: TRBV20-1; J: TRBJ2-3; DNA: TGCAGTGCTAGAGAGTTTTCGGCTCCTCGCGCGCAGTATTTT; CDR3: CSAREFSAPRAQYF
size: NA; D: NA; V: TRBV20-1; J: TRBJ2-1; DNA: TGCAGTGCTAGAGTAGGGACGGCCCTTGTCAATGAGCAGTTCTTC; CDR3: CSARVGTALVNEQFF